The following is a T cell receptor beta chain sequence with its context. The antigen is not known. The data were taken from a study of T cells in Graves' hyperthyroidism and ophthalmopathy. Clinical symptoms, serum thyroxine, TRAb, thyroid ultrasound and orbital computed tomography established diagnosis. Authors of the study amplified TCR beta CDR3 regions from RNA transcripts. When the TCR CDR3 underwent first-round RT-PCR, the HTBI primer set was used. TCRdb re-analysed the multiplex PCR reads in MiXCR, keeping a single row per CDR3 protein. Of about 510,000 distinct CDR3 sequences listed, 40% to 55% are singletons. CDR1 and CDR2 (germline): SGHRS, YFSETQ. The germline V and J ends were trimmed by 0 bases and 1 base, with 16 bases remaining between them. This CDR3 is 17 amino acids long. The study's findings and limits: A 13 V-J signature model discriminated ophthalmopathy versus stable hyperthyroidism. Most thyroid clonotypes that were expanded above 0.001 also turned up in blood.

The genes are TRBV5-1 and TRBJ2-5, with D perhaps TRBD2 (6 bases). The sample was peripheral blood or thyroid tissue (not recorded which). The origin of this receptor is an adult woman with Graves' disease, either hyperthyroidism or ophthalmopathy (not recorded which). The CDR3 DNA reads TGCGCCAGCAGCTTGGGCCGGGGGTCCGAACTCCAAGAGACCCAGTACTTC. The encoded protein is CASSLGRGSELQETQYF.